This is a list of T cell receptor beta chains from one sample in a study of blood T cell repertoires in COVID-19. Method: immunoSEQ multiplex PCR; TCRdb's copy keeps in-frame clones and lacks some. The table records around 100,000 clones, 91% of them present only once. The sample consisted of peripheral blood. These receptors originate from a man aged 45-65 years with active COVID-19. Both conserved end residues are part of each CDR3. Each record gives: J gene, D gene, V gene, clone size, CDR3 DNA, CDR3 protein. The D gene is left open where the match is weak. Rows may omit the clone size; those that give it use once, few, many or a size class.

TRBJ2-2 TRBD2 TRBV7-6 NA TGTGCCAGCAGCGCGGGACTAGCGGGAGGGCCATCCCCCGGGGAGCTGTTTTTT CASSAGLAGGPSPGELFF
TRBJ2-1 NA TRBV3-1/TRBV3-2 few TGTGCCAGCAGCCCCGACGGAGGGCCTAAATCCTACAATGAGCAGTTCTTC CASSPDGGPKSYNEQFF
TRBJ2-5 TRBD2 TRBV6-5 NA TGTGCCAGCAGAAAAATAGGACTAGACCAAGAGACCCAGTACTTC CASRKIGLDQETQYF
TRBJ2-1 TRBD1 TRBV5-8 NA TGTGCCAGCAGCTTGGCAGGGGGAGACTACAATGAGCAGTTCTTC CASSLAGGDYNEQFF
TRBJ1-2 TRBD1 TRBV9 once TGTGCCAGCAGCGTCCTCGGGACAGCTAACTATGGCTACACCTTC CASSVLGTANYGYTF
TRBJ2-2 NA TRBV12-2 NA TGTGCAAGTCGCACTTCGGGGGGTTTTGCCACCGGGGAGCTGTTTTTT CASRTSGGFATGELFF
TRBJ1-1 NA TRBV24-1 NA TGTGCCACCGGAGGCAGGGGAGCTTTCTTT CATGGRGAFF
TRBJ2-7 TRBD1 TRBV2 once TGTGCCAGCAGTGAAGCGCAGGGGGCCGTATACGAGCAGTACTTC CASSEAQGAVYEQYF
TRBJ2-5 TRBD2 TRBV19 NA TGTGCCAGTAGTCCAAGGACTAGCGGGGGGACTCAAGAGACCCAGTACTTC CASSPRTSGGTQETQYF
TRBJ2-1 NA TRBV6-5 NA TGTGCCAGCAGCTCGTACAGGGATGAGCAGTTCTTC CASSSYRDEQFF
TRBJ2-3 NA TRBV20-1 NA TGCAGTGCTAGTTCAGGCGGGCTAGGCACAGATACGCAGTATTTT CSASSGGLGTDTQYF
TRBJ2-1 NA TRBV19 NA TGTGCCAGTAGTATGGGAGGGGGGTATGAGCAGTTCTTC CASSMGGGYEQFF
TRBJ2-4 TRBD2 TRBV7-2 NA TGTGCCAGCAGCTTAGCCGGGACTAGCGGGGGGGCCGAGGTAGCCAAAAACATTCAGTACTTC CASSLAGTSGGAEVAKNIQYF
TRBJ1-1 TRBD1 TRBV2 NA TGTGCCAGCAGCGGGGGACAGGGGGACACTGAAGCTTTCTTT CASSGGQGDTEAFF
TRBJ2-7 NA TRBV6-5 NA TGTGCCAGCAGTTACGGGACTCTCCCTTCTGGCGAGCAGTACTTC CASSYGTLPSGEQYF
TRBJ1-6 NA TRBV7-9 NA TGTGCCAGCACCGTAATACTAGGGGGTTTTAATTCACCCCTCCACTTT CASTVILGGFNSPLHF
TRBJ1-6 TRBD1 TRBV18 NA TGTGCCAGCTCACCTGACAGGGAAAATTCACCCCTCCACTTT CASSPDRENSPLHF
TRBJ2-7 NA TRBV3-1/TRBV3-2 NA TGTGCCAGCAGCCTGGGGGGGGGCCACTCCTACGAGCAGTACTTC CASSLGGGHSYEQYF
TRBJ1-5 NA TRBV29-1 NA TGCAGCGTTAGTAATGGACAGAATCAGCCCCAGCATTTT CSVSNGQNQPQHF
TRBJ2-3 NA TRBV9 once TGTGCCAGCAGCGTAGCTTACACAAACACAGATACGCAGTATTTT CASSVAYTNTDTQYF
TRBJ2-3 TRBD1 TRBV10-1 NA TGCGCCAGCAGCAGGGACAGGGGCACAGATACGCAGTATTTT CASSRDRGTDTQYF
TRBJ2-1 TRBD1 TRBV24-1 once TGTGCCACCAGTAACCGGGACAGCAACAATGAGCAGTTCTTC CATSNRDSNNEQFF
TRBJ1-5 NA TRBV7-9 NA TGTGCCAGCAGCCCCTACGCCAATCAGCCCCAGCATTTT CASSPYANQPQHF
TRBJ1-2 NA TRBV4-1 NA TGCGCCAGCAGCCAAGATTTCCGGGGCAGGGGAATAAAGGGTGGCTACACCTTC CASSQDFRGRGIKGGYTF
TRBJ2-5 NA TRBV30 NA TGTGCCTGGAGTGCAGGGATGCAAGAGACCCAGTACTTC CAWSAGMQETQYF
TRBJ2-3 NA TRBV15 NA TGTGCCACCAGCAGAGATTCGAGGGAAATTGATACGCAGTATTTT CATSRDSREIDTQYF
TRBJ1-2 TRBD1 TRBV4-1 NA TGCGCCAGCAGCCAGCCCACCCGGGACAGGGGTTTGTATGGCTACACCTTC CASSQPTRDRGLYGYTF
TRBJ2-5 NA TRBV9 NA TGTGCCAGCAGCGTAGATCCGACCCGGGGGACCCAGTACTTC CASSVDPTRGTQYF
TRBJ2-3 TRBD1 TRBV9 NA TGTGCCAGCAGCTCACAGGGGGCGCATGATACGCAGTATTTT CASSSQGAHDTQYF
TRBJ1-2 TRBD1 TRBV3-1/TRBV3-2 NA TGTGCCAGCAGTAGGACAGGCTACGGCTACACCTTC CASSRTGYGYTF
TRBJ1-2 NA TRBV5-4 NA TGTGCCAGCAGCTCACGGACAGCATTGGTCTATGGCTACACCTTC CASSSRTALVYGYTF
TRBJ1-5 TRBD1 TRBV5-4 few TGTGCCAGCAGCCTGGACAGGGGCCGGCCCCAGCATTTT CASSLDRGRPQHF
TRBJ1-5 NA TRBV7-8 NA TGTGCCAGCAGCACACAGGGCCTTAGCAATCAGCCCCAGCATTTT CASSTQGLSNQPQHF